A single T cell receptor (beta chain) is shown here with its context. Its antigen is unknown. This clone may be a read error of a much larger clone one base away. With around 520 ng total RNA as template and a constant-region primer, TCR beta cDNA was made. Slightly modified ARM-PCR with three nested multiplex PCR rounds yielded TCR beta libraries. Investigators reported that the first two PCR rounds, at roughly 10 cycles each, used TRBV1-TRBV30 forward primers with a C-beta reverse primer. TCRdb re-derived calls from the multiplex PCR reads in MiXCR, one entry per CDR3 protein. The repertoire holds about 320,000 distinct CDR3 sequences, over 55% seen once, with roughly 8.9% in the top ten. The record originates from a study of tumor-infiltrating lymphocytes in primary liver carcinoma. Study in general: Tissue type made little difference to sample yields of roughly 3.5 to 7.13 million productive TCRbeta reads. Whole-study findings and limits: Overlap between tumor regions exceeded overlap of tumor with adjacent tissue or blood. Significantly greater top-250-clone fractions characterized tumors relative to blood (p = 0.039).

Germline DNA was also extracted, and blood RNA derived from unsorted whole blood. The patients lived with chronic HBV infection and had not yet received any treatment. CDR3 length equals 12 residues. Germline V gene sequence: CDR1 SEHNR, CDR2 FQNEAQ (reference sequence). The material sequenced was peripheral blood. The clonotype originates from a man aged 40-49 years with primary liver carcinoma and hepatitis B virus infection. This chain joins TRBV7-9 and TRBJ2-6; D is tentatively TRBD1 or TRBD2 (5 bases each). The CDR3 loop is CASHAGANILTF. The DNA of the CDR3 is TGTGCCAGCCATGCCGGGGCCAACATCCTGACTTTC.